The 32 T cell receptor beta chains reported below all come from one sample, sequenced in a study of spatial heterogeneity in lung cancer. Study-level results: How many expanded intratumoral alpha and beta TCRs were present tracked the tumor mutation count, which was a count of nonsynonymous mutations.

Their antigens remain unidentified. Documented time point: sample taken at primary tumor resection. A single record per CDR3 protein comes from TCRdb applying MiXCR to the 5' RACE reads. The sample shows roughly 6,000 distinct CDR3 sequences, more than 12% of them seen only once. Material: lung tumor tissue, obtained at surgery. The receptors stem from a male donor with early-stage non-small cell lung cancer.

Points on this clonotype: This beta chain slipped into a library made for alpha chains as a stray read, so its size is not meaningful. This chain links TRBV20-1 with TRBJ2-7; no firm D call. Germline CDR1 DFQATT, CDR2 SNEGSKA (reference sequence). The CDR3 loop spans 12 amino acids. The ends were cut back, 3 bases at V and 2 bases at J, with 8 bases in the middle. DNA of the CDR3: TGCAGTGCTAGCAAGGGCACCTACGAGCAGTACTTC. Amino acid sequence: CSASKGTYEQYF.

Judged by abundance, this clonotype is medium-sized. The library was built for alpha chains, so this beta chain is an off-target read and its size means little. The chain combines TRBV7-9 with TRBJ1-1; unclear D gene. Trimming shortened V by 0 bases and J by 6 bases, and 8 bases separated the two germline ends. The CDR3 runs to 13 residues. The germline CDR1 and CDR2 sequences are SEHNR and FQNEAQ (reference sequence). CDR3 DNA sequence: TGTGCCAGCAGCTTAGCCACTCAGCCTGAAGCTTTCTTT. It codes for CASSLATQPEAFF.

This clonotype has a count of ten or more. This beta chain slipped into a library made for alpha chains as a stray read, so its size is not meaningful. The chain joins TRBV6-5 to TRBJ2-5, with unresolved D. Looked up from germline, CDR1 is MNHEY and CDR2 is SVGAGI. V was clipped by 6 bases and J by 3 bases, with 5 bases between them. The CDR3 runs to 11 residues. The CDR3 protein is CASSRKETQYF. CDR3 bases: TGTGCCAGCAGCCGTAAAGAGACCCAGTACTTC.

In its sample, this clonotype ranks as medium-sized. The size of this beta chain means little, since it is a stray read in a library made for alpha chains. The chain is built from TRBV27 and TRBJ2-7; D gene ambiguous. Per germline, CDR1 MNHEY and CDR2 SMNVEV (reference sequence). With 5 bases removed from V and 6 bases from J, the gap between germline ends came to 14 bases. This CDR3 has 13 amino acids. In nucleotides, the CDR3 is TGTGCCAGCAGTCCCCAGGTTTGGGGCGAGCAGTACTTC. This sequence encodes CASSPQVWGEQYF.

A remark on this clonotype: Since it is a stray read in a library aimed at alpha chains, this beta chain has a size that is not meaningful. J is TRBJ1-1 and V is TRBV7-2; TRBD1 might be the D (5 bases). V lost 3 bases and J 5 bases, leaving 16 bases between the germline ends. This CDR3 comprises 15 residues. Germline assignment: CDR1 SGHTA and CDR2 FQGNSA. The CDR3 here is CASSLGPWGGTEAFF. The CDR3 region has the DNA TGTGCCAGCAGCTTGGGACCCTGGGGAGGGACTGAAGCTTTCTTT.

This clonotype qualifies as medium-sized. This beta chain was picked up by a library intended for alpha chains and is off target, so its count carries little meaning. The CDR3 loop is CASSRDRGYLFGYTF. The CDR3 bases are TGTGCCAGCAGCCGGGACAGGGGTTATCTATTTGGCTACACCTTC. The V call is TRBV27, the J call TRBJ1-2, with 10 bases that match TRBD1. CDR3 length equals 15 residues. The junction had 11 bases not matched to a gene; V was cut back by 6 bases and J by 7 bases. Germline V CDR1 and CDR2: MNHEY, SMNVEV (reference sequence).

This clonotype is labeled as medium-sized. This beta chain appears as a stray read in a library generated for alpha chains; its size is not informative. Here the CDR3 DNA reads TGTGCCAGCAGCCAGGGACAGGGCGGCTACACCTTC. This translates into CASSQGQGGYTF. The V and J genes are TRBV3-1 and TRBJ1-2; TRBD1 matches at 9 bases. This CDR3 contains 12 residues. Germline-derived CDR1 and CDR2 are LGHDT and YNNKEL (reference sequence). The V and J ends lost 3 bases and 8 bases, in that order; junction bases with no gene match: 1.

Relative to its sample, this clonotype is medium-sized. This beta chain appears as a stray read in a library generated for alpha chains; its size is not informative. The CDR3 bases are TGCAGCGCCTTAGACGGGAACTATGGCTACACCTTC. As protein: CSALDGNYGYTF. The V gene is TRBV29-1, the J gene TRBJ1-2, with D uncertain. The CDR3 contains 12 residues. CDR1 is SQVTM, CDR2 ANQGSEA, per germline. The V end was cut by 7 bases, the J end by 2 bases, with 11 bases between.

This clonotype was seen repeatedly, ten times or more. This beta chain represents an off-target read in a library built for alpha chains; its size is of limited meaning. This rearrangement joins TRBV11-2 to TRBJ2-1, with D perhaps matching TRBD2 (6 bases). The CDR3 is made up of 15 amino acids. CDR1 is SGHAT and CDR2 is FQNNGV in the germline V gene. Trimming took off 5 bases at V and 0 bases at J, with 11 bases between the two ends. CDR3 residues: CASSASGSSYNEQFF. The DNA of the CDR3 is TGTGCCAGCAGCGCGTCCGGGAGCTCCTACAATGAGCAGTTCTTC.

As for this clonotype: This beta chain is off target for a library built for alpha chains, so its abundance means little. The chain combines TRBV5-4 with TRBJ2-2; a possible D gene is TRBD1 (6 bases). The CDR3 covers 15 residues. Trimming shortened V by 0 bases and J by 7 bases, and 13 bases separated the two germline ends. Per germline, CDR1 SGHNT and CDR2 YYREEE (reference sequence). The CDR3 loop reads CASSLDGQRFGELFF. As DNA, the CDR3 is TGTGCCAGCAGCTTGGACGGACAGAGGTTCGGGGAGCTGTTTTTT.

Within the sample, this clonotype is medium-sized. This beta chain is an off-target read within a library intended for alpha chains, so its frequency means little. As DNA, the CDR3 is TGTGCCAGCAGGCCCGGTAGCGAGGTATACGAGCAGTACTTC. Protein sequence: CASRPGSEVYEQYF. This sequence joins TRBV28 and TRBJ2-7, with D possibly being TRBD2 (5 bases). The CDR3 is 14 amino acids. The V gene lost 6 bases and the J gene lost 4 bases, with 16 bases spanning the gap. Germline V gene data show CDR1 as MDHEN and CDR2 as SYDVKM.

This clonotype is classed as medium-sized (0.01 to 0.1%). A library made for alpha chains picked up this beta chain off target, so its size means little. The chain uses TRBV11-2 and TRBJ2-1, with unresolved D. There are 12 residues in the CDR3. Trimming took 1 base from V and 5 from J, leaving 3 bases between them. Germline CDR1 SGHAT, CDR2 FQNNGV. The CDR3 spells CASSLGDNEQFF. CDR3 nucleotide sequence: TGTGCCAGCAGCTTAGGCGACAATGAGCAGTTCTTC.

Within the sample, this clonotype is medium-sized. Because the library targeted alpha chains, this beta chain is an off-target read whose size means little. The chain recombines TRBV2 with TRBJ2-2, with unresolved D. The length of the CDR3 is 16 residues. Germline V gives CDR1 SNHLY, CDR2 FYNNEI. V lost 2 bases to trimming and J lost 2 bases, with 12 bases between them. This CDR3 reads CASSELGPLNTGELFF. CDR3 bases: TGTGCCAGCAGTGAACTGGGCCCCTTAAACACCGGGGAGCTGTTTTTT.

As for this clonotype: Little can be read into the size of this beta chain, an off-target read in a library designed for alpha chains. This chain connects TRBV6-2 or TRBV6-3 to TRBJ2-7; TRBD2 agrees at 11 bases. V shed 7 bases and J 5 bases; nucleotides not matched to a gene: 16. This CDR3 region has 17 residues. The germline CDR1 and CDR2 sequences are MNHEY and SVGEGT. CDR3 bases: TGTGCCAGCAAGACACAACTTAGCGGGAGGGCCCTCCACGAGCAGTACTTC. Its protein is CASKTQLSGRALHEQYF.

This clonotype qualifies as medium-sized. Since it is a stray read in a library aimed at alpha chains, this beta chain has a size that is not meaningful. The chain combines TRBV2 with TRBJ2-3; D is perhaps TRBD1 or TRBD2 (5 bases each). Trimming pared 8 bases from V and 3 bases from J, leaving 18 bases between. Germline V CDR1 and CDR2: SNHLY, FYNNEI. The CDR3 covers 15 residues. The CDR3 here is CASRRRDGETDTQYF. The CDR3 DNA reads TGTGCCAGCCGCCGCCGGGACGGTGAAACAGATACGCAGTATTTT.

On this clonotype itself: Little can be read into the size of this beta chain, an off-target read in a library designed for alpha chains. The chain has TRBV7-8 and TRBJ2-5; the D is unclear. The CDR3 sequence is 15 residues long. V dropped 2 bases and J dropped 1 base, with 11 bases sitting between them. Germline V CDR1 and CDR2: SGHVS, FQNEAQ. Here the CDR3 DNA reads TGTGCCAGCAGCTTACGCCCAGGCCTCCAAGAGACCCAGTACTTC. It is translated as CASSLRPGLQETQYF.

By its share, this clonotype is medium-sized (0.01 to 0.1%). Since the library was made to target alpha chains, this beta chain is a stray read and its abundance is not meaningful. The chain couples TRBV12-3 or TRBV12-4 to TRBJ2-7; 10 bases agree with TRBD2. The length of the CDR3 is 13 residues. Trimming at V came to 5 bases and at J to 6 bases, leaving 4 bases not matched to a gene. DNA of the CDR3: TGTGCCAGCAGTGTAACTAGCGGGGTCGAGCAGTACTTC. Its translation is CASSVTSGVEQYF.

This clonotype rates as medium-sized. The size of this beta chain means little, since it is a stray read in a library made for alpha chains. The chain links TRBV29-1 to TRBJ1-1; weak D call: TRBD1 (6 bases). This CDR3 is 12 amino acids long. Trimming removed 7 bases at V and 7 bases at J, with 16 bases between. Germline V gives CDR1 SQVTM, CDR2 ANQGSEA. In nucleotides, the CDR3 is TGCAGCGCCGCCTTGACAGGCAATGAAGCTTTCTTT. Amino acid sequence: CSAALTGNEAFF.

In its sample, this clonotype is large. This beta chain represents an off-target read in a library built for alpha chains; its size is of limited meaning. This chain joins TRBV27 and TRBJ2-5; 7 nucleotides agree with TRBD2. Germline CDR1 is MNHEY and CDR2 is SMNVEV (reference sequence). The CDR3 has 15 residues. Trimming removed 3 bases from V and 5 bases from J; junction bases left unmatched: 9. As DNA, the CDR3 is TGTGCCAGCAGTTTGTCCAGCGGGGCCCCGGAGACCCAGTACTTC. Amino acids: CASSLSSGAPETQYF.

Only a few counts were recorded for this clonotype. This beta chain appears as a stray read in a library generated for alpha chains; its size is not informative. The V and J genes are TRBV7-9 and TRBJ2-3; no firm D call. V lost 8 bases, J lost 4 bases, and 13 bases lay in between. The length of the CDR3 is 13 residues. CDR1 SEHNR and CDR2 FQNEAQ come from the germline V gene (reference sequence). Here the CDR3 reads CASGLLSADTQYF. CDR3 coding DNA: TGTGCCAGCGGTCTCTTATCCGCAGATACGCAGTATTTT.

This clonotype was seen a few times. The size of this beta chain means little, since it is a stray read in a library made for alpha chains. The V and J genes are TRBV7-2 and TRBJ2-6; tentative D call: TRBD1 (5 bases). Germline assignment: CDR1 SGHTA and CDR2 FQGNSA. CDR3 length equals 19 residues. V lost 7 bases and J 9 bases, leaving 31 bases between the germline ends. The CDR3 coding sequence is TGTGCCAGCACCCACCCTGTCCAGGACACCCCTTCGGGTGGCAACGTCCTGACTTTC. This sequence encodes CASTHPVQDTPSGGNVLTF.

This clonotype is medium-sized (0.01 to 0.1%) by share. The library was prepared for alpha chains; this beta chain is a stray read, so its frequency means little. This rearrangement joins TRBV9 to TRBJ1-4; 8 bases agree with TRBD1. The germline V gene encodes CDR1 SGDLS and CDR2 YYNGEE. This CDR3 region has 14 residues. Trimming removed 3 bases from V and 4 bases from J; junction bases left unmatched: 2. In DNA, the CDR3 is TGTGCCAGCAGCGGGACAGGGAGTAATGAAAAACTGTTTTTT. Protein: CASSGTGSNEKLFF.

In regard to this clonotype: Because this beta chain is a stray read in a library intended to capture alpha chains, its abundance should not be given much weight. The chain links TRBV24-1 to TRBJ1-5, with a weak D call TRBD1 (5 bases). The CDR3 covers 14 residues. Trimming took off 4 bases at V and 3 bases at J, with 9 bases between the two ends. CDR1 and CDR2 from the germline V gene are KGHDR and SFDVKD. CDR3 amino acids: CATSEGRVNQPQHF. DNA for the CDR3: TGTGCCACCAGTGAAGGCAGGGTCAATCAGCCCCAGCATTTT.

This clonotype was found a few times. This beta chain is an unintended read in a library built for alpha chains; its size means little. The chain employs TRBV6-4 and TRBJ2-3, with 8 positions matching TRBD2. The J segment lost 5 bases and the V segment lost 0 bases, leaving 4 bases of the junction unmatched. Germline loops: CDR1 MRHNA, CDR2 SNTAGT. This CDR3 contains 15 residues. The CDR3 DNA sequence: TGTGCCAGCAGTGACTCGGGCGGGGGGCAAGATACGCAGTATTTT. This encodes CASSDSGGGQDTQYF.

To note about this clonotype: This may be a read error, as it is one base from a much larger clone. This beta chain lies outside the target of a library built for alpha chains; its clone size means little. V usage is TRBV7-3 and J usage is TRBJ2-1, with 8 bases aligning to TRBD2. CDR1 and CDR2 (germline): SGHTA, FQGTGA. This CDR3 is 17 amino acids long. The CDR3 sequence: CASSPNHFSGTDNVQFF. Here the CDR3 DNA reads TGTGCCAGCAGCCCCAACCACTTTAGCGGGACCGACAATGTGCAGTTCTTC.

This clonotype was seen ten or more times. The size of this beta chain means little, since it is a stray read in a library made for alpha chains. The rearrangement links TRBV20-1 to TRBJ2-5, with 7 bases matching TRBD2. Germline-derived CDR1 and CDR2 are DFQATT and SNEGSKA (reference sequence). V gave up 1 base and J gave up 1 base; unmatched junction bases: 6. The length of the CDR3 is 15 residues. The CDR3 here is CSARVAGVPQETQYF. For the CDR3, the DNA is TGCAGTGCTAGAGTGGCGGGGGTACCCCAAGAGACCCAGTACTTC.

This clonotype is labeled medium-sized. A library prepared for alpha chains yielded this beta chain as an off-target read; its size is of little meaning. The rearrangement joins TRBV5-1 to TRBJ2-3, with TRBD1 identical over 7 bases. The germline gives CDR1 SGHRS, CDR2 YFSETQ. The CDR3 runs 16 residues. The J segment lost 0 bases and the V segment lost 2 bases, leaving 6 bases of the junction unmatched. The DNA for the CDR3 is TGCGCCAGCAGCTTACAGGGGACGAGTAGCACAGATACGCAGTATTTT. Its protein product is CASSLQGTSSTDTQYF. Together with reference TRBV5-1 and TRBJ2-3, the CDR3 gives the full variable domain: KAGVTQTPRYLIKTRGQQVTLSCSPISGHRSVSWYQQTPGQGLQFLFEYFSETQRNKGNFPGRFSGRQFSNSRSEMNVSTLELGDSALYLCASSLQGTSSTDTQYFGPGTRLTVL.

This clonotype was picked up a small number of times. The library was designed around alpha chains, so this beta chain is a stray read whose abundance carries little weight. The chain has TRBV7-9 and TRBJ2-1, with 9 bases aligning to TRBD2. This CDR3 region has 14 residues. The germline CDR1 and CDR2 sequences are SEHNR and FQNEAQ (reference sequence). Unmatched junction bases numbered 5, after V lost 4 bases and J lost 7 bases. The DNA of the CDR3 is TGTGCCAGCAGCTCTAGCGGGACTGGTAATGAGCAGTTCTTC. Translating it yields CASSSSGTGNEQFF.

By proportion, this clonotype is medium-sized. With the library built for alpha chains, this beta chain is off target and its frequency is not meaningful. The chain links TRBV20-1 to TRBJ1-6, with D unresolved. From germline, CDR1 is DFQATT and CDR2 SNEGSKA (reference sequence). Trimming cost V 5 bases and J 0 bases, with 14 bases left between them. This CDR3 is 16 amino acids long. Written as DNA, the CDR3 is TGCAGTGCTCGGAGAGAGATTGGCTCCTATAATTCACCCCTCCACTTT. This encodes CSARREIGSYNSPLHF.

Sample share makes this clonotype medium-sized. This beta chain lies outside the target of a library built for alpha chains; its clone size means little. V usage is TRBV18 and J usage is TRBJ2-7; D unclear. The CDR3 contains 13 residues. Germline V CDR1 and CDR2: KGHSH, LQKENI. V was trimmed by 0 bases and J by 6 bases, leaving 9 bases between them. The CDR3 region has the DNA TGTGCCAGCTCACCACCAAGGGAAGGCGAGCAGTACTTC. It translates to CASSPPREGEQYF.

By share, this clonotype ranks as medium-sized. This beta chain represents an off-target read in a library built for alpha chains; its size is of limited meaning. The chain carries TRBV6-2 or TRBV6-3 and TRBJ1-1, with D unclear. The CDR3 is made up of 14 amino acids. Germline values: CDR1 MNHEY, CDR2 SVGEGT. V lost 7 bases to trimming and J lost 1 base, with 13 bases between them. CDR3 in amino acids: CASIRDGSNTEAFF. Here the CDR3 DNA reads TGTGCCAGCATTCGTGACGGATCGAACACTGAAGCTTTCTTT.

On this clonotype: This beta chain is an off-target read within a library intended for alpha chains, so its frequency means little. The J gene is TRBJ2-6, the V gene TRBV30; either TRBD1 or TRBD2 may fit D (6 bases each). Trimming cost V 2 bases and J 12 bases, with 17 bases left between them. Per germline, CDR1 GTSNPN and CDR2 SVGIG (reference sequence). The CDR3 is made up of 14 amino acids. CDR3 sequence: CAWSNSIEGGVLTF. CDR3 coding DNA: TGTGCCTGGAGTAACTCAATTGAGGGGGGCGTCCTGACTTTC.